This T cell receptor beta chain was captured in a study of T-cell reconstitution after alpha-beta-depleted transplantation in children. CDR1 and CDR2 from the germline V gene are MNHEY and SVGAGI. The ends lost 5 bases at V and 3 bases at J; junction bases unmatched: 5. This CDR3 is built from 15 residues. Preparation of the TCRbeta library involved a method that used unique molecular identifiers. TCRdb reanalysed the PCR reads using MiXCR and keeps one entry per CDR3 protein. The table has some 460,000 distinct CDR3 sequences, 15% to 20% seen once. This rearrangement joins TRBV6-5 to TRBJ2-7; 12 bases are a match to TRBD1. This TCR derives from a boy under three years old who had a stem cell transplant for Wiskott-Aldrich syndrome, so the T cells may come from the graft donor. Source: PBMCs, mostly from graft donor cells, taken 360 days after TCRalphabeta/CD19-depleted stem cell transplant. Here the CDR3 DNA reads TGTGCCAGCAGTAGAGGGACAGGGGGCCTCTACGAGCAGTACTTC. Its translation: CASSRGTGGLYEQYF.